These 29 T cell receptor beta chains were all obtained from the same sample, sequenced in a study of regulatory T cells in long-lasting Graves disease. HTBI primers from iRepertoire and Arm-PCR of CDR3 regions yielded the TCR beta libraries. TCRdb ran MiXCR on the multiplex PCR reads and lists one entry per CDR3 protein. The sample holds 300,000 to 350,000 distinct CDR3 sequences, around 19% seen once. Described time point: persistent/refractory GD, antithyroid drugs over 5 years with positive TRAb. From PBMCs, RNA was extracted and then used to make the TCR library. The source material was peripheral blood mononuclear cells (PBMCs), sampled when the disease was refractory, from a patient treated with antithyroid drugs. These receptors all stem from a female donor with Graves disease.

This clonotype was detected only a few times. The chain couples TRBV27 to TRBJ2-7; maybe TRBD2 (5 bases). V shed 3 bases and J shed 3 bases, with 15 bases lying between them. This CDR3 has 15 residues. Germline V gene sequence: CDR1 MNHEY, CDR2 SMNVEV (reference sequence). In nucleotides, the CDR3 is TGTGCCAGCAGTTTTGTGGGAGCCGGGCGCTACGAGCAGTACTTC. Its protein product is CASSFVGAGRYEQYF.

This clonotype showed up many times. The rearrangement links TRBV28 to TRBJ2-5, with 7 positions matching TRBD2. The ends lost 4 bases at V and 5 bases at J; junction bases unmatched: 4. Per the germline V gene, CDR1 is MDHEN and CDR2 is SYDVKM. This CDR3 has 13 residues. CDR3 bases: TGTGCCAGCAGTTGGCGGGAGAGGGAGACCCAGTACTTC. It specifies CASSWRERETQYF.

The J gene is TRBJ1-6, the V gene TRBV28; D is possibly TRBD1 (5 bases). Per the germline V gene, CDR1 is MDHEN and CDR2 is SYDVKM. The CDR3 consists of 14 residues. V was clipped by 2 bases and J by 13 bases, with 15 bases between them. The CDR3 sequence is CASSLGQGIFPLHF. As DNA, the CDR3 is TGTGCCAGCAGTTTAGGGCAGGGTATCTTCCCCCTCCACTTT. Looking up the rest from reference TRBV28 and TRBJ1-6 gives the full variable domain: DVKVTQSSRYLVKRTGEKVFLECVQDMDHENMFWYRQDPGLGLRLIYFSYDVKMKEKGDIPEGYSVSREKKERFSLILESASTNQTSMYLCASSLGQGIFPLHFGNGTRLTVT.

The J gene is TRBJ1-5, the V gene TRBV28, with unresolved D. V was clipped by 6 bases and J by 0 bases, with 12 bases between them. The CDR3 contains 15 residues. CDR1 is MDHEN, CDR2 SYDVKM, per germline. DNA of the CDR3: TGTGCCAGCAGGTCCTCTCTGGGTAGCAATCAGCCCCAGCATTTT. Translated: CASRSSLGSNQPQHF.

The chain has TRBV12-3 or TRBV12-4 and TRBJ2-6; D gene uncertain. The CDR3 has 15 residues. V lost 3 bases and J lost 4, with 10 bases in between. The CDR3 nucleotides are TGTGCCAGCAGTTTCCTTCTTTCGGGGGCCAACGTCCTGACTTTC. It encodes CASSFLLSGANVLTF.

The chain employs TRBV3-1 and TRBJ2-7; D call uncertain. Deletions cut 1 base from V and 9 bases from J, with 7 bases between. Per germline, CDR1 LGHDT and CDR2 YNNKEL (reference sequence). This CDR3 region has 11 residues. The CDR3: CASSQVGVQYF. The CDR3 DNA reads as TGTGCCAGCAGCCAAGTAGGTGTGCAGTACTTC.

This clonotype was seen repeatedly, ten times or more. The chain has TRBV20-1 and TRBJ2-7, with D possibly TRBD2 on 6 matching bases. CDR1 is DFQATT, CDR2 SNEGSKA, per germline (reference sequence). This CDR3 spans 15 amino acids. The ends were cut back, 3 bases at V and 0 bases at J, with 15 bases in the middle. This chain's CDR3 is CSASITGLSSYEQYF. For the CDR3, the DNA is TGCAGTGCTAGCATTACGGGACTGAGCTCCTACGAGCAGTACTTC.

Points on this clonotype: A much larger clone differs by one base, so this may be a read error. The chain links TRBV7-8 to TRBJ1-3; D possibly corresponds to TRBD1 (6 bases). The CDR3 spans 13 residues. CDR1 SGHVS and CDR2 FQNEAQ come from the germline V gene. CDR3 amino acids: CASSRDIGSTIYF. CDR3 DNA sequence: TGTGCCAGCAGCAGGGACATTGGAAGCACCATATATTTT. Supplemented by reference TRBV7-8 and TRBJ1-3, the full variable domain reads GAGVSQSPRYKVAKRGQDVALRCDPISGHVSLFWYQQALGQGPEFLTYFQNEAQLDKSGLPSDRFFAERPEGSVSTLKIQRTQQEDSAVYLCASSRDIGSTIYFGEGSWLTVV.

To note about this clonotype: This may come from a read error, since a much larger clone is one base off. The J gene is TRBJ2-2, the V gene TRBV11-3; D gene ambiguous. The CDR3 spans 15 residues. Germline-derived CDR1 and CDR2 are SGHNT and YENEEA. DNA for the CDR3: TGTGCCAGCAACTTAGATCTGACACACACCGGGGAGCTGTTTTTT. Its translation is CASNLDLTHTGELFF.

Points on this clonotype: With a far larger clone one base away, a read error is the likely cause. The chain combines TRBV6-4 with TRBJ2-7, with D perhaps TRBD2 (6 bases). The CDR3 totals 14 residues. V was clipped by 4 bases and J by 7 bases, with 17 bases between them. CDR1 MRHNA and CDR2 SNTAGT come from the germline V gene. The CDR3 region is CASSAWDSPREQYF. The CDR3 nucleotides read TGTGCCAGCAGTGCCTGGGACTCCCCTCGGGAGCAGTACTTC.

This clonotype showed up many times. This rearrangement joins TRBV6-1 to TRBJ1-2; a weak D match, TRBD1 (5 bases). V lost 8 bases and J lost 13, with 20 bases in between. There are 12 residues in the CDR3. The germline V gene encodes CDR1 MNHNS and CDR2 SASEGT. CDR3 DNA sequence: TGTGCCAGCCAGGGCCAGCTTCAGGGAGGCACCTTC. It encodes CASQGQLQGGTF.

This clonotype was seen ten or more times. This chain joins TRBV11-3 and TRBJ2-2, with 9 nucleotides matching TRBD1. Germline lookup yields CDR1 SGHNT and CDR2 YENEEA. The trim removed 5 bases at V and 3 bases at J, leaving 4 bases unmatched. There are 15 residues in the CDR3. CDR3 loop: CASSPRTGDTGELFF. The CDR3, as DNA: TGTGCCAGCAGCCCTCGGACAGGGGACACCGGGGAGCTGTTTTTT.

This clonotype was detected many times. This chain links TRBV5-1 with TRBJ1-4, with D tentatively TRBD1 (5 bases). V lost 4 bases and J lost 3, with 10 bases in between. The germline V gene encodes CDR1 SGHRS and CDR2 YFSETQ. The length of the CDR3 is 14 residues. CDR3 in DNA: TGCGCCAGCAGCCGGGACCCTTCTAATGAAAAACTGTTTTTT. Translated: CASSRDPSNEKLFF.

The chain couples TRBV19 to TRBJ2-7; possibly TRBD2 for D (5 bases). Trimming took 4 bases from V and 7 from J, leaving 20 bases between them. This CDR3 spans 15 amino acids. Germline CDR1 LNHDA, CDR2 SQIVND (reference sequence). The CDR3 coding sequence is TGTGCCAGTAGTAAACTGAGGGCGGACCATCGGGAGCAGTACTTC. Its protein is CASSKLRADHREQYF.

The CDR3 loop reads CASSLGLGTVHSPLHF. The DNA of the CDR3 is TGTGCCAGCAGCTTAGGCCTAGGGACAGTTCATTCACCCCTCCACTTT. The chain joins TRBV7-9 to TRBJ1-6; 7 bases align to TRBD1. This CDR3 comprises 16 residues. V shed 1 base, J shed 8 bases, and the junction held 8 bases outside the gene matches. CDR1 is SEHNR, CDR2 FQNEAQ, per germline (reference sequence).

The V and J genes are TRBV7-3 and TRBJ1-6; D possibly corresponds to TRBD1 (6 bases). This CDR3 spans 15 amino acids. CDR1 and CDR2 (germline): SGHTA, FQGTGA. V was cut by 0 bases and J by 9 bases, with 12 bases left in between. The CDR3 DNA reads as TGTGCCAGCAGCTTAACGCCGACAGGCGGTTCACCCCTCCACTTT. Translation: CASSLTPTGGSPLHF.

This clonotype was seen once. V is TRBV25-1 and J is TRBJ1-6; D is ambiguous. In germline, CDR1 is MGHDK, CDR2 SYGVNS. The CDR3 length is 13 residues. Trimming shortened V by 1 base and J by 15 bases, and 13 bases separated the two germline ends. CDR3 in amino acids: CASSESGKSVLHF. The CDR3 DNA reads TGTGCCAGCAGTGAATCGGGGAAGTCGGTCCTCCACTTT.

The sample holds a few counts of this clonotype. This is likely an artifact of a read error, given a far larger clone one base away. The gene calls are TRBV7-3 and TRBJ1-1, with D tentatively TRBD1 (5 bases). The V and J ends lost 2 bases and 4 bases respectively, with 8 bases between them. CDR3 length equals 13 residues. Germline CDR1 and CDR2: SGHTA and FQGTGA. The CDR3 reads CASSLEGTTEAFF. For the CDR3, the DNA is TGTGCCAGCAGCTTAGAGGGGACCACTGAAGCTTTCTTT.

This clonotype was counted a few times. The chain is built from TRBV7-2 and TRBJ1-1, with 7 bases that match TRBD1. The junction had 4 bases not matched to a gene; V was cut back by 5 bases and J by 1 base. Germline V gives CDR1 SGHTA, CDR2 FQGNSA. This CDR3 is built from 14 residues. In DNA, the CDR3 is TGTGCCAGCAGCGGCAGGGGGGGGAACACTGAAGCTTTCTTT. This codes for CASSGRGGNTEAFF. Complete variable domain (other parts from reference TRBV7-2 and TRBJ1-1): GAGVSQSPSNKVTEKGKDVELRCDPISGHTALYWYRQSLGQGLEFLIYFQGNSAPDKSGLPSDRFSAERTGGSVSTLTIQRTQQEDSAVYLCASSGRGGNTEAFFGQGTRLTVV.

In this sample, this clonotype turned up a few times. The chain recombines TRBV6-2 or TRBV6-3 with TRBJ2-5, with D possibly matching TRBD2 (6 bases). This CDR3 has 17 amino acids. Germline V gene sequence: CDR1 MNHEY, CDR2 SVGEGT. With 4 bases removed from V and 0 bases from J, the gap between germline ends came to 18 bases. Written as DNA, the CDR3 is TGTGCCAGCAGTTCCCATGGTTTGCGGGGTAACCAAGAGACCCAGTACTTC. It translates to CASSSHGLRGNQETQYF.

This clonotype was seen many times. The chain is built from TRBV6-1 and TRBJ1-5; D is perhaps TRBD1 (6 bases). The ends were cut back, 6 bases at V and 0 bases at J, with 18 bases in the middle. CDR1 is MNHNS, CDR2 SASEGT, per germline. The CDR3 runs 17 residues. The CDR3 DNA sequence: TGTGCCAGCAGAGACATCGGACAGTCCTATAGCAATCAGCCCCAGCATTTT. Amino acids: CASRDIGQSYSNQPQHF.

This clonotype was seen ten or more times. This chain connects TRBV6-5 to TRBJ1-2; 8 positions match TRBD1. V was clipped by 4 bases and J by 4 bases; unmatched bases: 11. The CDR3 is made up of 16 amino acids. Germline V gene lookup returns CDR1 MNHEY and CDR2 SVGAGI. The CDR3 coding sequence is TGTGCCAGCAGTTTTGGCCCGACAGGGGTGGGCTATGGCTACACCTTC. Protein sequence: CASSFGPTGVGYGYTF.

The genes are TRBV27 and TRBJ2-2; unclear D gene. Trimming shortened V by 8 bases and J by 4 bases, and 14 bases separated the two germline ends. The CDR3 runs to 14 residues. The germline gives CDR1 MNHEY, CDR2 SMNVEV (reference sequence). The DNA of the CDR3 is TGTGCCAGCTCCCGTGACGACGGCACCGGGGAGCTGTTTTTT. This codes for CASSRDDGTGELFF.

In regard to this clonotype: At one boundary the junction diverges from the germline segment, which might be a read error. The J gene is TRBJ2-5, the V gene TRBV7-2, with 7 bases identical to TRBD1. Germline CDR1 reads SGHTA; CDR2 reads FQGNSA. The CDR3 runs 14 residues. The CDR3, as DNA: TGTCCCAGCAGCCCAATACAGGGGTTACAGACCCAGTACTTC. Encoded protein: CPSSPIQGLQTQYF.

CDR3 in amino acids: CASSLERGAATNEKLFF. Written as DNA, the CDR3 is TGCGCCAGCAGCTTGGAGAGGGGGGCTGCAACTAATGAAAAACTGTTTTTT. The chain uses TRBV5-1 and TRBJ1-4, with D perhaps matching TRBD1 (6 bases). Germline CDR1 SGHRS, CDR2 YFSETQ. The germline V and J ends were trimmed by 0 bases and 0 bases, with 12 bases remaining between them. The CDR3 is 17 residues long.

The rearrangement uses TRBV6-9 and TRBJ2-2; possible D gene TRBD1, 5 bases. V lost 4 bases and J lost 4, with 7 bases in between. The CDR3 runs to 13 residues. CDR1 and CDR2 (germline): MNHGY, SVAAGI. CDR3 sequence: CASSWTITGELFF. The DNA for the CDR3 is TGTGCCAGCAGTTGGACAATCACCGGGGAGCTGTTTTTT.

This clonotype was seen ten or more times. The V and J genes are TRBV28 and TRBJ1-5, with 8 bases fitting TRBD1. The CDR3 is 15 residues long. Germline-derived CDR1 and CDR2 are MDHEN and SYDVKM. Unmatched junction bases numbered 11, after V lost 7 bases and J lost 6 bases. Here the CDR3 reads CASISQGALVQPQHF. The CDR3 DNA follows: TGTGCCAGCATTAGTCAGGGGGCTCTGGTTCAGCCCCAGCATTTT.

This clonotype was detected only a few times. The CDR3: CSARAPAEGGQPQHF. For the CDR3, the DNA is TGCAGTGCTAGGGCCCCCGCGGAGGGAGGACAGCCCCAGCATTTT. The gene calls are TRBV20-1 and TRBJ1-5; no definite D call. The germline CDR1 and CDR2 sequences are DFQATT and SNEGSKA (reference sequence). V was cut by 3 bases and J by 7 bases, with 19 bases left in between. CDR3 length equals 15 residues.

The sample holds a few counts of this clonotype. The rearrangement uses TRBV29-1 and TRBJ2-5, with TRBD1 as a possible D gene (6 bases). There are 12 residues in the CDR3. Germline V CDR1 and CDR2: SQVTM, ANQGSEA. V was cut by 7 bases and J by 2 bases, with 11 bases left in between. CDR3 residues: CSAHRVQETQYF. CDR3 nucleotide sequence: TGCAGCGCACACAGGGTACAAGAGACCCAGTACTTC.